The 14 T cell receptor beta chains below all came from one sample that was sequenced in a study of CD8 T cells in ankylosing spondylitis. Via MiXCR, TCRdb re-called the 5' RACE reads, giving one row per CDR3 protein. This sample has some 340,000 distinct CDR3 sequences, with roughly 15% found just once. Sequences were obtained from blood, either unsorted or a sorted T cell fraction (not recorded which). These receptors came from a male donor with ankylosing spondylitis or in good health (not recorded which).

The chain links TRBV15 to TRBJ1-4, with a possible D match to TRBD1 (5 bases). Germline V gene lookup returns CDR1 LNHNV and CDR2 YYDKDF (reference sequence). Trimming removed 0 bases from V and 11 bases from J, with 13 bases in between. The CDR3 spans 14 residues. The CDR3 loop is CATSREGGVRKLFF. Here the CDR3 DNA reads TGTGCCACCAGCAGAGAAGGAGGGGTACGGAAACTGTTTTTT. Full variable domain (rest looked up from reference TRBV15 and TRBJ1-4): DAMVIQNPRYQVTQFGKPVTLSCSQTLNHNVMYWYQQKSSQAPKLLFHYYDKDFNNEADTPDNFQSRRPNTSFCFLDIRSPGLGDTAMYLCATSREGGVRKLFFGSGTQLSVL.

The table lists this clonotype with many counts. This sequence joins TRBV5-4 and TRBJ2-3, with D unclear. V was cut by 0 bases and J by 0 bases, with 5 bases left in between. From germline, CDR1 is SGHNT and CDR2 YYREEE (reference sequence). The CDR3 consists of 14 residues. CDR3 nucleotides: TGTGCCAGCAGCTTGGCGGCTAGCACAGATACGCAGTATTTT. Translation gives CASSLAASTDTQYF.

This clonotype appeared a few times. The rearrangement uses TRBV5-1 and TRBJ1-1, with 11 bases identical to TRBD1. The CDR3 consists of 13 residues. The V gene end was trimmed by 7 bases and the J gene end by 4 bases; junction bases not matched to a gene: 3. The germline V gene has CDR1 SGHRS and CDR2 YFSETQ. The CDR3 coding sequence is TGCGCCAGCGGGACAGGGGGATCCACTGAAGCTTTCTTT. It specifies CASGTGGSTEAFF.

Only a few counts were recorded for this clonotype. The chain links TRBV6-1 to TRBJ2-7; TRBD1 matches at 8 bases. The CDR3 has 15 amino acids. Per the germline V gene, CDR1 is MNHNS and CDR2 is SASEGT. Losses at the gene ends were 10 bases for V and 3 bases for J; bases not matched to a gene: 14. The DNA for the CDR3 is TGTGCCACCAAGGAACCACGGACAGGGATCTACGAGCAGTACTTC. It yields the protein CATKEPRTGIYEQYF.

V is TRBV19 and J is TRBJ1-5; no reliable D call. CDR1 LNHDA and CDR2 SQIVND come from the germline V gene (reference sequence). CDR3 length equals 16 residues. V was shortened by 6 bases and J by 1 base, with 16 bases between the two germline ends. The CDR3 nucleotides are TGTGCCAGTAGGATGCTAAAGGGTGGAAGCAATCAGCCCCAGCATTTT. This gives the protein CASRMLKGGSNQPQHF.

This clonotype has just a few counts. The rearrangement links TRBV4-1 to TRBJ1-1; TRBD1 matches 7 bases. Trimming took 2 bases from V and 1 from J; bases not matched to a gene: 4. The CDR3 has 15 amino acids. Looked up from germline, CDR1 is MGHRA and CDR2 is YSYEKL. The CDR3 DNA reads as TGCGCCAGCAGCCAACGGACAGGTAGGAACACTGAAGCTTTCTTT. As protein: CASSQRTGRNTEAFF.

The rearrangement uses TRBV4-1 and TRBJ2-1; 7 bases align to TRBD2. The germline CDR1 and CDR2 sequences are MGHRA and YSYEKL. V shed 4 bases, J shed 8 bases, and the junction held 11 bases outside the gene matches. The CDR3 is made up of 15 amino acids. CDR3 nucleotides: TGCGCCAGCAGCCCAGAGACGACTAGCCGTCATGAGCAGTTCTTC. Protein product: CASSPETTSRHEQFF.

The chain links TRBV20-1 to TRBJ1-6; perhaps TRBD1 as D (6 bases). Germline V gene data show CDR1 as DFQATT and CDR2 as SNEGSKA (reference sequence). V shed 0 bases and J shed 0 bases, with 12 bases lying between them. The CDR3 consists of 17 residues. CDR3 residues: CSARDRTASSYNSPLHF. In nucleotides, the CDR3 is TGCAGTGCTAGAGACCGGACAGCCAGCTCCTATAATTCACCCCTCCACTTT.

The chain's CDR3 is CASSLETGVNTEAFF. In DNA form, the CDR3 reads TGCGCCAGCAGCTTGGAAACAGGGGTGAACACTGAAGCTTTCTTT. The chain is built from TRBV5-1 and TRBJ1-1, with 7 bases that match TRBD1. The germline V gene has CDR1 SGHRS and CDR2 YFSETQ. With V trimmed by 0 bases and J by 0 bases, 2 bases remained unmatched. CDR3 length equals 15 residues. The variable domain in full, completed from reference TRBV5-1 and TRBJ1-1, reads KAGVTQTPRYLIKTRGQQVTLSCSPISGHRSVSWYQQTPGQGLQFLFEYFSETQRNKGNFPGRFSGRQFSNSRSEMNVSTLELGDSALYLCASSLETGVNTEAFFGQGTRLTVV.

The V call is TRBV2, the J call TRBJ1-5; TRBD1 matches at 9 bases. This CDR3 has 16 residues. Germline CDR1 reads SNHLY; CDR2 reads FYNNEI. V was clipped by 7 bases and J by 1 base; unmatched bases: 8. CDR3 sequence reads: CASTWGQGGSNQPQHF. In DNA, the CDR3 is TGTGCCAGCACTTGGGGACAGGGTGGCAGCAATCAGCCCCAGCATTTT. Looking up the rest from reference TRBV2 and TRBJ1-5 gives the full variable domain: EPEVTQTPSHQVTQMGQEVILRCVPISNHLYFYWYRQILGQKVEFLVSFYNNEISEKSEIFDDQFSVERPDGSNFTLKIRSTKLEDSAMYFCASTWGQGGSNQPQHFGDGTRLSIL.

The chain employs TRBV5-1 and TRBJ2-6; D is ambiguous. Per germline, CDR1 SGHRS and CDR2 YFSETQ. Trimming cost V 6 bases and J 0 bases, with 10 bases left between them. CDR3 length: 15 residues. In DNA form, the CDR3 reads TGCGCCAGCAACGTCGGAAACTCTGGGGCCAACGTCCTGACTTTC. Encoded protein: CASNVGNSGANVLTF.

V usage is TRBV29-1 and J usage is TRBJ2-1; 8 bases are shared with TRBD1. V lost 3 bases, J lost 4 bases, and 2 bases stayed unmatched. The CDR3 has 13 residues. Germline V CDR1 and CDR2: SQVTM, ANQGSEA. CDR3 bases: TGCAGCGTTGACCGGACAGGGTACAATGAGCAGTTCTTC. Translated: CSVDRTGYNEQFF.

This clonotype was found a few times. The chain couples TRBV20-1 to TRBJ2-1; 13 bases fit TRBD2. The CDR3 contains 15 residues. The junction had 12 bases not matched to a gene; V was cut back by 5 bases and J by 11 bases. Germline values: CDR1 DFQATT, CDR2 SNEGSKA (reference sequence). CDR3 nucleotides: TGCAGTGCTGGCCAGACTAGCGGGGGGTCCCGGAAGCAGTTCTTC. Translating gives CSAGQTSGGSRKQFF.

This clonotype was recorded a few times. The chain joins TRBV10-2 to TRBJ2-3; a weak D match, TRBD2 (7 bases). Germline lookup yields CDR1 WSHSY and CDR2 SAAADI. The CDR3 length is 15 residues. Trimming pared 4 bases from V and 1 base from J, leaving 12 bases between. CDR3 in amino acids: CASSGGGAGTDTQYF. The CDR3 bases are TGCGCCAGCAGTGGGGGGGGCGCGGGCACAGATACGCAGTATTTT.